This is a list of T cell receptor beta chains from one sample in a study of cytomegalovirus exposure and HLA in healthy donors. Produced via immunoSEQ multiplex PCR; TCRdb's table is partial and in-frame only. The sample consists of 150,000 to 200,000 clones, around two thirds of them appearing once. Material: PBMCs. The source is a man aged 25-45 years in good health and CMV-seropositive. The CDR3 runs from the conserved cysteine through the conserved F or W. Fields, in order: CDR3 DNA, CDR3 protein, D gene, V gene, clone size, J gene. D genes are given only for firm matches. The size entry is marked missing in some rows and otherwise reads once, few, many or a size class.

TGTGCCTGGAGTACTAGCGGGGCCTCCGAGCAGTACTTC,CAWSTSGASEQYF,TRBD2,TRBV30,once,TRBJ2-7
TGCGCCAGCAGCTCCGGCCGGGGGACAGTTAACATTCAGTACTTC,CASSSGRGTVNIQYF,.,TRBV5-1,few,TRBJ2-4
TGTGCCATCGGGACAGGGGACAAAAACATTCAGTACTTC,CAIGTGDKNIQYF,TRBD1,TRBV10-3,few,TRBJ2-4
TGTGCCAGCAGCCAAGAGGATCAGGGCAATGAGCAGTTCTTC,CASSQEDQGNEQFF,.,TRBV14,.,TRBJ2-1
TGTGCCAGCAGCGTAGGCGGTAGCGGGACGACCCAAGAGACCCAGTACTTC,CASSVGGSGTTQETQYF,TRBD2,TRBV9,.,TRBJ2-5
TGTGCCAGCAGTGACGGTTTAGCTCAAGAGACCCAGTACTTC,CASSDGLAQETQYF,.,TRBV2,.,TRBJ2-5
TGTGCCGTCACTTCGGGAACTAGCACAGATACGCAGTATTTT,CAVTSGTSTDTQYF,.,TRBV10-3,.,TRBJ2-3
TGTGCCAGCAGTTTAGATCTGGGACAGGGGGTCGGGGAGCAGTTCTTC,CASSLDLGQGVGEQFF,TRBD1,TRBV28,.,TRBJ2-1
TGTGCCAGCAGCTTAGGCTCTAGCGGCACCTACGAGCAGTACTTC,CASSLGSSGTYEQYF,TRBD2,TRBV11-1,.,TRBJ2-7
TGTGCCAGCAGCTTGGGGCAGGTCGGCTACAATGAGCAGTTCTTC,CASSLGQVGYNEQFF,.,TRBV5-6,.,TRBJ2-1
TGCGCCAGCAGCGGTAGCGCCGGCACAGATACGCAGTATTTT,CASSGSAGTDTQYF,.,TRBV5-1,.,TRBJ2-3
TGTGCCAGCAGCCAAGATACAGGGACAGATAGACGGGTGCAAGGCTACACCTTC,CASSQDTGTDRRVQGYTF,TRBD1,TRBV4-2,.,TRBJ1-2
TGTGCCAGCAGCCCCGTGGTGGGGGGATACACCATATATTTT,CASSPVVGGYTIYF,.,TRBV6-6,once,TRBJ1-3
TGTGCCAGCAGTTACGGGGGGGGCCCGGGCACTGAAGCTTTCTTT,CASSYGGGPGTEAFF,.,TRBV6-6,few,TRBJ1-1
TGTGCCAGCAGCCCCCCCTTGCGGGGAAAGGGCGGAGAGACCCAGTACTTC,CASSPPLRGKGGETQYF,.,TRBV13,.,TRBJ2-5
TGTGCCAGCACGGGCGGGGTCCAAGAGACCCAGTACTTC,CASTGGVQETQYF,.,TRBV6-1,few,TRBJ2-5
TGTGCCAAGACCAGGCTTAATGAGCAGTTCTTC,CAKTRLNEQFF,.,TRBV2,.,TRBJ2-1